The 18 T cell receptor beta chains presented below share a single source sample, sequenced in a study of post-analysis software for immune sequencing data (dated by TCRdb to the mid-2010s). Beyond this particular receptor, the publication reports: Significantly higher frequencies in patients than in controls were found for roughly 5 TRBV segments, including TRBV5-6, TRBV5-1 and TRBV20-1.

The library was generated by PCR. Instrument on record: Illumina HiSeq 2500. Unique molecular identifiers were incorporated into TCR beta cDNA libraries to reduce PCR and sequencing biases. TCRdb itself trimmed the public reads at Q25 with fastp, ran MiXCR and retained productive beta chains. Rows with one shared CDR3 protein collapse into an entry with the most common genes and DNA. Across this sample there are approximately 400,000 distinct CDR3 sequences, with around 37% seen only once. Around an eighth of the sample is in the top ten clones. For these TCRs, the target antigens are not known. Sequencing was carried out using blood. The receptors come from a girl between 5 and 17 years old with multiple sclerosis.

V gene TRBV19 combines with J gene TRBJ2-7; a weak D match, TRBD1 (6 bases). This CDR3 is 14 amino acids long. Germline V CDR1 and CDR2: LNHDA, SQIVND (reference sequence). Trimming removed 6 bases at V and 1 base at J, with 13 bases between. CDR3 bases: TGTGCCAGTAGGCAGCAGGGGACATCCTACGAGCAGTACTTC. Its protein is CASRQQGTSYEQYF.

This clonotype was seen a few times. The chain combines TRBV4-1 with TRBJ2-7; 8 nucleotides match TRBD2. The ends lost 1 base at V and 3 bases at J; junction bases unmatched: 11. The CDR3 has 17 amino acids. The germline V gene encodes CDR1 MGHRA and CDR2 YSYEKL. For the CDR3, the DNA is TGCGCCAGCAGCCAAGTAGGGGCAGCGGGGGCCATCTACGAGCAGTACTTC. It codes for CASSQVGAAGAIYEQYF.

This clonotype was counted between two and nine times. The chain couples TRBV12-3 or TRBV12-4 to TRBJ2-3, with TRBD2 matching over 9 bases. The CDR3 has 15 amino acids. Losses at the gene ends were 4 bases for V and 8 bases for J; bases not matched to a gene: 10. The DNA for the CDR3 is TGTGCCAGCAGTTCTGAAGCGGGGGGAGGTGTTACGCAGTATTTT. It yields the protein CASSSEAGGGVTQYF.

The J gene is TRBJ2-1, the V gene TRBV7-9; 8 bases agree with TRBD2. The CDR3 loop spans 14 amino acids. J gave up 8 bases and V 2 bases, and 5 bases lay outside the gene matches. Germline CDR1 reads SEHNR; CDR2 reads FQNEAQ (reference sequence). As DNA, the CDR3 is TGTGCCAGCAGCTTAAATAGCGGGGAGGATGAGCAGTTCTTC. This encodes CASSLNSGEDEQFF.

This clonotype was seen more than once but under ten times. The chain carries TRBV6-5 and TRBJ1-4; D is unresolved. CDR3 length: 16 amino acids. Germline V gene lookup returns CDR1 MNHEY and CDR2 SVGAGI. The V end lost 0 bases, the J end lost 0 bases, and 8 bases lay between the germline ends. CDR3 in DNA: TGTGCCAGCAGTTACTCTTACGGGGCAACTAATGAAAAACTGTTTTTT. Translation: CASSYSYGATNEKLFF.

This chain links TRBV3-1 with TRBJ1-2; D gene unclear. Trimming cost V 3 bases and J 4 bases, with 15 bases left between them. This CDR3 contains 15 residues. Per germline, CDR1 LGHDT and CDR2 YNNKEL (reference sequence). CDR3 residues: CASSHLQRPSYGYTF. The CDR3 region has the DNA TGTGCCAGCAGCCACCTACAGAGACCTAGCTATGGCTACACCTTC.

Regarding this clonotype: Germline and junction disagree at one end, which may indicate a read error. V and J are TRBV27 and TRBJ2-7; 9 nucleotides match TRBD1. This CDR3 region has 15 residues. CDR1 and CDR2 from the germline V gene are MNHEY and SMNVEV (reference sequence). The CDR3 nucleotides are TGTGCCGGCAGTTCAGTCGGGACAGGGTCCTACGAGCAGTACTTC. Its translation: CAGSSVGTGSYEQYF.

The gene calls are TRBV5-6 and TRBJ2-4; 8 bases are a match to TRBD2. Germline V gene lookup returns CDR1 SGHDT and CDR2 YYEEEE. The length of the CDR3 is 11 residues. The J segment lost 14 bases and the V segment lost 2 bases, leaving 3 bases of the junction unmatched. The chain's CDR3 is CASSFGREEYF. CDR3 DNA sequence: TGTGCCAGCAGCTTCGGGAGGGAGGAGTACTTC.

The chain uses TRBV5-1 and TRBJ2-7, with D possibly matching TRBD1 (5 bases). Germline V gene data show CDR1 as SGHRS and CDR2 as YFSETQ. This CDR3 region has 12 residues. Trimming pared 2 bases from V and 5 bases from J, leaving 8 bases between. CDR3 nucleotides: TGCGCCAGCAGCTTTCTACAGGACGAGCAGTACTTC. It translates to CASSFLQDEQYF.

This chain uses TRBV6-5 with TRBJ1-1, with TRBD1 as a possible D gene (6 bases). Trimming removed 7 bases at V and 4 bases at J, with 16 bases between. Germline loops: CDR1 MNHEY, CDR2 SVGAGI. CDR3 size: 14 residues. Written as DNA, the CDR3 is TGTGCCAGCATCTCGACGGCCAGGGGCACTGAAGCTTTCTTT. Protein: CASISTARGTEAFF.

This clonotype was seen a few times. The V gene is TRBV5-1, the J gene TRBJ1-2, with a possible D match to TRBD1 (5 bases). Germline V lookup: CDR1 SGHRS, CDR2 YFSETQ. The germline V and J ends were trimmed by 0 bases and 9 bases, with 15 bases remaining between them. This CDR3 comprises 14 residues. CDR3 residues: CASSLEAEAGSYTF. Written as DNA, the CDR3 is TGCGCCAGCAGCTTGGAAGCAGAGGCAGGGAGCTACACCTTC.

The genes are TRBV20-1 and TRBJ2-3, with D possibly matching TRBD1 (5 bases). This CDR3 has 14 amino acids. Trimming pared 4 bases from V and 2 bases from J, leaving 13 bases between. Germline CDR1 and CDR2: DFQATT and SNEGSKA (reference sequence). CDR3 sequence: CSATKGQVTDTQYF. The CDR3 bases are TGCAGTGCTACCAAGGGGCAGGTCACAGATACGCAGTATTTT.

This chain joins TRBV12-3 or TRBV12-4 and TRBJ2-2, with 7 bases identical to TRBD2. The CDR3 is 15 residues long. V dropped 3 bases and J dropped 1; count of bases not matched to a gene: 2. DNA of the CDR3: TGTGCCAGCAGTTTTCGGGGGGAGAACACCGGGGAGCTGTTTTTT. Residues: CASSFRGENTGELFF.

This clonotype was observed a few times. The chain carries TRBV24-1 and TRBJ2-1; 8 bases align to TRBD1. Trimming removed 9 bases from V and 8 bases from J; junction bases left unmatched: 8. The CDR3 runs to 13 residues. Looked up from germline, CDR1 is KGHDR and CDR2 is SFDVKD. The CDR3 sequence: CATRQGASDEQFF. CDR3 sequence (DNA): TGTGCCACCCGTCAGGGGGCTTCCGATGAGCAGTTCTTC.

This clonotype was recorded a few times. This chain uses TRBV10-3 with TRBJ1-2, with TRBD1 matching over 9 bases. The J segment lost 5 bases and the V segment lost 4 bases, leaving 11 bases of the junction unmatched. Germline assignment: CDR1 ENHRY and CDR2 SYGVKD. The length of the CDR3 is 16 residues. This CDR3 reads CAISVFGTGGEYGYTF. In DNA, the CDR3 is TGTGCCATCAGTGTTTTCGGAACAGGGGGCGAATATGGCTACACCTTC.

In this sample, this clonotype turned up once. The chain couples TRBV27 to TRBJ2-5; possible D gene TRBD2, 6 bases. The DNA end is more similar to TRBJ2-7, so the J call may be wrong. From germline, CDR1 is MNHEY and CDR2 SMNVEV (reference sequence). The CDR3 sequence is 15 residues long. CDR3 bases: TGTGCCAGCAGTGTCACCGGGACTCCCGTTAACGAGCAGTACTTC. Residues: CASSVTGTPVNEQYF.

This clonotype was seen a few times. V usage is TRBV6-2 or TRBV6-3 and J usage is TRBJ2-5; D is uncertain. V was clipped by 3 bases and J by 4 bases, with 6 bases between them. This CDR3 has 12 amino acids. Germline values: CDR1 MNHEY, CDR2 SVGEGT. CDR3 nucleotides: TGTGCCAGCAGTTATGTGGGAGAGACCCAGTACTTC. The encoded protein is CASSYVGETQYF.

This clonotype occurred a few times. CDR3 sequence (DNA): TGTGCCAGCTCCCAAGAGGGACTAGCGTCGGTACAGTACTTC. Its translation: CASSQEGLASVQYF. This chain links TRBV7-2 with TRBJ2-7, with 10 bases identical to TRBD2. The CDR3 covers 14 residues. Per the germline V gene, CDR1 is SGHTA and CDR2 is FQGNSA. V shed 8 bases, J shed 10 bases, and the junction held 14 bases outside the gene matches.